A single sample is the source of the 7 T cell receptor beta chains below, sequenced in a study of beta chain features in type 1 diabetes. Study-wide points: Significant though moderate, a shortening of TCRB CDR3s appeared in all four CD4+ subsets of Type 1 diabetes patients.

No antigen is known for these receptors. The isolated RNA, all of it, was reverse transcribed, so expressed TCRB transcripts were what got sequenced. Measured with immunoSEQ multiplex PCR; TCRdb has only the in-frame clones, and not every one. The sample shows 630,000 or so clones, over 13% of them seen only once. The sample taken for sequencing was naive CD4+ T cells from blood. These receptors all come from a man between 18 and 29 years old with type 1 diabetes.

This chain connects TRBV7-9 to TRBJ1-5, with D possibly matching TRBD1 (5 bases). This CDR3 comprises 15 residues. Germline V lookup: CDR1 SEHNR, CDR2 FQNEAQ (reference sequence). V was pared by 1 base and J by 4 bases, with 11 bases between. The CDR3 bases are TGTGCCAGCAGCTTAGATCCGGGACTTAATCAGCCCCAGCATTTT. Its translation: CASSLDPGLNQPQHF.

This chain uses TRBV30 with TRBJ2-5, with a tentative D call TRBD2 (5 bases). Germline lookup yields CDR1 GTSNPN and CDR2 SVGIG (reference sequence). The CDR3 consists of 14 residues. Between the trimmed V and J ends, which lost 3 bases and 1 base, there was a span of 12 bases. The CDR3 here is CAWSMNSGQETQYF. CDR3 DNA: TGTGCCTGGAGCATGAACAGCGGCCAAGAGACCCAGTACTTC. Complete variable domain (other parts from reference TRBV30 and TRBJ2-5): SQTIHQWPATLVQPVGSPLSLECTVEGTSNPNLYWYRQAAGRGLQLLFYSVGIGQISSEVPQNLSASRPQDRQFILSSKKLLLSDSGFYLCAWSMNSGQETQYFGPGTRLLVL.

This clone was seen a handful of times. The J gene is TRBJ1-3, the V gene TRBV7-2, with a weak D call TRBD1 (6 bases). The CDR3 sequence is 18 residues long. In germline, CDR1 is SGHTA, CDR2 FQGNSA. V lost 3 bases, J lost 4 bases, and 22 bases lay in between. The CDR3 coding sequence is TGTGCCAGCAGCTTCCGGCCTACAGGGTTTGTCTCGGGAAACACCATATATTTT. This encodes CASSFRPTGFVSGNTIYF.

This clone was observed a few times. The chain uses TRBV6-6 and TRBJ2-7, with D unresolved. CDR3 length equals 13 residues. The germline gives CDR1 MNHNY, CDR2 SVGAGI (reference sequence). V lost 7 bases and J lost 3, with 13 bases in between. The CDR3 bases are TGTGCCAGCACCCGCGACTCCAACTACGAGCAGTACTTC. Translation gives CASTRDSNYEQYF.

This chain joins TRBV19 and TRBJ2-7; 7 bases agree with TRBD2. V dropped 4 bases and J dropped 3; count of bases not matched to a gene: 3. The CDR3 totals 13 residues. Germline lookup yields CDR1 LNHDA and CDR2 SQIVND (reference sequence). As DNA, the CDR3 is TGTGCCAGTAGTAGGGAGGGGTTCTACGAGCAGTACTTC. Protein sequence: CASSREGFYEQYF.

This chain connects TRBV20-1 to TRBJ2-5; either TRBD1 or TRBD2 may supply D (5 bases each). Germline V lookup: CDR1 DFQATT, CDR2 SNEGSKA (reference sequence). V gave up 3 bases and J gave up 8 bases, with 7 bases separating them. The CDR3 runs to 10 residues. In DNA, the CDR3 is TGCAGTGCTAGTGGGACCACCCAGTACTTC. It specifies CSASGTTQYF.

A few counts support this clone. The J gene is TRBJ2-1, the V gene TRBV9, with a possible D match to TRBD2 (6 bases). The V gene's germline CDR1 is SGDLS and CDR2 YYNGEE. There are 15 residues in the CDR3. The germline V and J ends were trimmed by 7 bases and 3 bases, with 17 bases remaining between them. The CDR3 region is CASGSGETIYNEQFF. As DNA, the CDR3 is TGTGCCAGCGGTAGCGGAGAGACGATCTACAATGAGCAGTTCTTC.